This TCR beta chain stems from a study of cytomegalovirus exposure and HLA in healthy donors. The study's findings and limits: On later analysis, the bulk of CMV-associated TCR beta chains appeared to be HLA-restricted. Presence/absence analyses rested on an assumption that sequencing depth was roughly uniform across donors. In a later analysis, compared with equally common non-associated chains, HLA-associated beta chains were more expanded. In all likelihood, a cluster of highly shared sequence variants was a sequencing artifact.

This CDR3 is 15 amino acids long. Germline V gives CDR1 SGHTA, CDR2 FQGNSA. V gave up 3 bases and J gave up 4 bases; unmatched junction bases: 5. This clone was picked up one time. Its antigen is not identified. This PCR relied on a set of 60 Vbeta primers and 13 Jbeta primers. Sequencing was performed with immunoSEQ multiplex PCR; in TCRdb, only in-frame clones are kept and a portion is missing. The sample yields around 150,000 clones, around 80% seen once. The J gene is TRBJ1-5, the V gene TRBV7-2; 8 bases agree with TRBD1. The source material was PBMCs. This TCR was recovered from a girl between 10 and 17 years old in good health and CMV-seropositive. CDR3 loop: CASSFQGAPNQPQHF. CDR3 in DNA: TGTGCCAGCAGCTTTCAGGGGGCCCCAAATCAGCCCCAGCATTTT.